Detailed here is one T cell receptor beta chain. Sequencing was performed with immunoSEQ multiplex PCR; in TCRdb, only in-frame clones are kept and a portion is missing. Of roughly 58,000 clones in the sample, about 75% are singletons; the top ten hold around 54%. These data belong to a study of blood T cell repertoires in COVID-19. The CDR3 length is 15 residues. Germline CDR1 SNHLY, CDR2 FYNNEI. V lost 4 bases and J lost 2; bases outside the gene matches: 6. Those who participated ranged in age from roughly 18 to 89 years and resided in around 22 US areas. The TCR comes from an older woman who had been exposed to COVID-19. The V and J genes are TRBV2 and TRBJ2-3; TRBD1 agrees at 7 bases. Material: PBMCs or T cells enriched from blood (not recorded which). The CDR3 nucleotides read TGTGCCAGCAGTGCCCAGACAGGGAACACAGATACGCAGTATTTT. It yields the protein CASSAQTGNTDTQYF. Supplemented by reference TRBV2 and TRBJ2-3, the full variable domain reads EPEVTQTPSHQVTQMGQEVILRCVPISNHLYFYWYRQILGQKVEFLVSFYNNEISEKSEIFDDQFSVERPDGSNFTLKIRSTKLEDSAMYFCASSAQTGNTDTQYFGPGTRLTVL.